A selection of T cell receptor beta chains follows, all from one sample in a study of PD-1 blockade in classical Hodgkin lymphoma. The data were produced by immunoSEQ multiplex PCR, yet TCRdb's version contains in-frame clones alone and is incomplete. The data contain over 15,000 clones, 60% to 80% of them singletons. Material: CD4+ T cells from blood, obtained before the fourth cycle of nivolumab. The receptors come from a human donor with classical Hodgkin lymphoma. The CDR3 runs from the conserved cysteine through the conserved F or W. The D gene is left open where the match is weak. A clone size is listed for some rows: how often the clone was seen (once, few, many), or a class if it is expanded.

size	V	D	J	DNA	CDR3
NA	TRBV7-3	NA	TRBJ2-7	TGTGCCAGCAGCTTAGTGGGCGGGGGCGGACACGAGCAGTACTTC	CASSLVGGGGHEQYF
once	TRBV2	NA	TRBJ2-1	TGTGCCAGCAGTCAACAGGGTTCCGGACTAGATGAGCAGTTCTTC	CASSQQGSGLDEQFF
NA	TRBV11-2	NA	TRBJ2-1	TGTGCCAGCAGCTTACGGATACAGATCAATGAGCAGTTCTTC	CASSLRIQINEQFF
NA	TRBV18	NA	TRBJ1-5	TGTGCCAGCTCACCGTCCGGTGGGAATCAGCCCCAGCATTTT	CASSPSGGNQPQHF
NA	TRBV7-3	NA	TRBJ1-1	TGTGCCAGCAGCTTAACGGGGATTCGGCAGGGACTGATGAACACTGAAGCTTTCTTT	CASSLTGIRQGLMNTEAFF
few	TRBV18	NA	TRBJ2-6	TGTGCCAGCTCACCACAGGTTACGGCCCCTGGGGCCAACGTCCTGACTTTC	CASSPQVTAPGANVLTF
NA	TRBV7-9	NA	TRBJ2-1	TGTGCCAGCAGCCTTCGTGGACGCAATGAGCAGTTCTTC	CASSLRGRNEQFF
NA	TRBV4-1	NA	TRBJ2-4	TGCGCCAGCAGCCAAGAAGGTATCCCTCACATTCAGTACTTC	CASSQEGIPHIQYF
few	TRBV10-1	NA	TRBJ2-1	TGCGCCAGCAGCAAGGGTGGGTGCGACAATGAGCAGTTCTTC	CASSKGGCDNEQFF
NA	TRBV5-1	NA	TRBJ1-2	TGCGCCAGCAGCTTGGGCGGGGCTGGCTACACCTTC	CASSLGGAGYTF
NA	TRBV5-1	NA	TRBJ1-2	TGCGCCAGCAGTAGGCTGACGAACTATGGCTACACCTTC	CASSRLTNYGYTF
NA	TRBV18	NA	TRBJ1-1	TGTGCCAGCTCACCGGGGACTCAAGCTGAAGCTTTCTTT	CASSPGTQAEAFF
NA	TRBV11-2	NA	TRBJ1-6	TGTGCCAGCAGCCCAGGAGCGAATTCACCCCTCCACTTT	CASSPGANSPLHF
once	TRBV7-3	NA	TRBJ2-2	TGTGCCAGCAGCTTTATTACCGGGGAGCTGTTTTTT	CASSFITGELFF
few	TRBV7-2	NA	TRBJ2-7	TGTGCCAGCAGCCCCTCGGCGGGGGCCCGCTACGAGCAGTACTTC	CASSPSAGARYEQYF
NA	TRBV5-6	NA	TRBJ1-5	TGTGCCAGCAGCTTGGGGACGGCTAGCAATCAGCCCCAGCATTTT	CASSLGTASNQPQHF
NA	TRBV19	TRBD1	TRBJ2-4	TGTGCCAGTACCTCCGGGCAGGGGGCGCAAATTCAGTACTTC	CASTSGQGAQIQYF
NA	TRBV5-1	NA	TRBJ1-5	TGCGCCAGCAACACCAATATGGACAGAGCATACGAATATAGCAATCAGCCCCAGCATTTT	CASNTNMDRAYEYSNQPQHF
NA	TRBV6-6	NA	TRBJ2-7	TGTGCCAGCAGTGTCGTCGTTGGGGACTACGAGCAGTACTTC	CASSVVVGDYEQYF
NA	TRBV5-1	TRBD2	TRBJ2-3	TGCGCCAGCAGCTTGCTAGCGGGGGGGAGAGATACGCAGTATTTT	CASSLLAGGRDTQYF
NA	TRBV11-3	TRBD2	TRBJ2-2	TGTGCCAGCAGCCCCGGCGGGACTAGCGGGGGTTTCCGGGCCGGGGAGCTGTTTTTT	CASSPGGTSGGFRAGELFF
NA	TRBV5-1	TRBD2	TRBJ2-5	TGCGCCAGCAGACTAGCGGGAGTGGAGACCCAGTACTTC	CASRLAGVETQYF
few	TRBV7-2	NA	TRBJ2-1	TGTGCCAGCAGCTTAGATAGGGCCTATTACAATGAGCAGTTCTTC	CASSLDRAYYNEQFF
NA	TRBV25-1	TRBD2	TRBJ2-3	TGTGCCAGCAGTGACACTAGCGGAACACTCACAGATACGCAGTATTTT	CASSDTSGTLTDTQYF
NA	TRBV5-1	NA	TRBJ1-2	TGCGCCAGCAGCTTGGGGGTTCCAGGGGTCTATGGCTACACCTTC	CASSLGVPGVYGYTF
NA	TRBV28	NA	TRBJ1-2	TGTGCCAGCACCCCTCGGGGTTTTAGCTATGGCTACACCTTC	CASTPRGFSYGYTF
NA	TRBV29-1	NA	TRBJ1-5	TGCAGCGTTGAAGGGGGGGTCGGTCAGCCCCAGCATTTT	CSVEGGVGQPQHF
NA	TRBV4-1	NA	TRBJ2-1	TGCGCCAGCAGCCAAGATCCGGCAGGGGAGCAGTTCTTC	CASSQDPAGEQFF
NA	TRBV10-3	TRBD1	TRBJ2-1	TGTGCCATCAGTGGACAGGGCTACAATGAGCAGTTCTTC	CAISGQGYNEQFF
NA	TRBV11-2	NA	TRBJ2-7	TGTGCCAGCAGCCTCGGGGAGTTGAGCTCCTACGAGCAGTACTTC	CASSLGELSSYEQYF
NA	TRBV18	TRBD1	TRBJ1-3	TGTGCCAGCTCTGTGACAGGGGAGGGAAACACCATATATTTT	CASSVTGEGNTIYF
NA	TRBV30	TRBD1	TRBJ1-2	TGTGCCTGGAGTCCGGGACAGGGGGCCTATGGCTACACCTTC	CAWSPGQGAYGYTF
NA	TRBV30	TRBD1	TRBJ1-4	TGTGCCTGGAATGGACAGGGTCCATCGGAACTGTTTTTT	CAWNGQGPSELFF
NA	TRBV2	TRBD1	TRBJ1-4	TGTGCCAGCATGTCACAGGGGGTCAGAAATGAAAAACTGTTTTTT	CASMSQGVRNEKLFF